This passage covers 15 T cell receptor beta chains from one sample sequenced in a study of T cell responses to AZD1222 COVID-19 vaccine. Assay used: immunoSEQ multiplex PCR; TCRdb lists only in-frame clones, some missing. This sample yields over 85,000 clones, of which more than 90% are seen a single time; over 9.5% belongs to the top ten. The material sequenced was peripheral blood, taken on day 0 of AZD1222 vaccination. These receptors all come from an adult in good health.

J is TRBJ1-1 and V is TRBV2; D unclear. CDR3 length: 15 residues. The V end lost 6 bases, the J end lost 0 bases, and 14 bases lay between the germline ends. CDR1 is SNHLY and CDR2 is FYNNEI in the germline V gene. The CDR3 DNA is TGTGCCAGCAGGGCCCTCTCCCTTATGAACACTGAAGCTTTCTTT. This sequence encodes CASRALSLMNTEAFF.

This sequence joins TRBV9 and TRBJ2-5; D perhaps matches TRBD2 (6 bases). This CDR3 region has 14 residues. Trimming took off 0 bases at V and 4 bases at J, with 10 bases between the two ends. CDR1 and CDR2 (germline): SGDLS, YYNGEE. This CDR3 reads CASSVDGGRETQYF. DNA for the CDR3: TGTGCCAGCAGCGTAGATGGGGGGAGAGAGACCCAGTACTTC. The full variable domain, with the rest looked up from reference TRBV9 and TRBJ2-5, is DSGVTQTPKHLITATGQRVTLRCSPRSGDLSVYWYQQSLDQGLQFLIQYYNGEERAKGNILERFSAQQFPDLHSELNLSSLELGDSALYFCASSVDGGRETQYFGPGTRLLVL.

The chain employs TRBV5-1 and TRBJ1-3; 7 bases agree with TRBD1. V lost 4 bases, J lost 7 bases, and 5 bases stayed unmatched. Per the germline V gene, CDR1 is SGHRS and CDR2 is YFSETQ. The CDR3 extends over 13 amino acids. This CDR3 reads CASSPDRENTIYF. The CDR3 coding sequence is TGCGCCAGCAGCCCAGACAGGGAGAACACCATATATTTT.

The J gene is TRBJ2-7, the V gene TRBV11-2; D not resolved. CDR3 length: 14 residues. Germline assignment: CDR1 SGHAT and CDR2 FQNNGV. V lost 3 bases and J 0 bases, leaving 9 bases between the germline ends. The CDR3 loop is CASSFRVGSYEQYF. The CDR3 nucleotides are TGTGCCAGCAGCTTCCGAGTGGGCTCCTACGAGCAGTACTTC.

The CDR3 is CSASRPGGNQPQHF. For the CDR3, the DNA is TGCAGTGCTAGTAGGCCTGGGGGCAATCAGCCCCAGCATTTT. The chain has TRBV20-1 and TRBJ1-5, with no clear D. With 3 bases removed from V and 2 bases from J, the gap between germline ends came to 11 bases. The CDR3 loop spans 14 amino acids. Germline CDR1 is DFQATT and CDR2 is SNEGSKA (reference sequence).

CDR3 region: CASSPAGWGEQYF. The DNA for the CDR3 is TGTGCCAGCTCACCAGCAGGGTGGGGCGAGCAGTACTTC. V usage is TRBV18 and J usage is TRBJ2-7, with D maybe TRBD1 (5 bases). The CDR3 is 13 residues long. Germline V CDR1 and CDR2: KGHSH, LQKENI. Deletions cut 2 bases from V and 6 bases from J, with 11 bases between.

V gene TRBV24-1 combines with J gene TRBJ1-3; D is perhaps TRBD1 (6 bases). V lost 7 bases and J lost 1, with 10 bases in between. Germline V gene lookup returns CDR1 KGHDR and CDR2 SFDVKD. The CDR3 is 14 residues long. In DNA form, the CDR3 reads TGTGCCACCAGCAAACAGGGTTCTGGAAACACCATATATTTT. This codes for CATSKQGSGNTIYF.

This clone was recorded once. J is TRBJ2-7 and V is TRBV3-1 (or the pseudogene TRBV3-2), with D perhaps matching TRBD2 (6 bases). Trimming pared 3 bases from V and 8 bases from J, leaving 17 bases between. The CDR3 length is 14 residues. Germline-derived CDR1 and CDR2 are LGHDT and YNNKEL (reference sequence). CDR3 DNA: TGTGCCAGCAGCCAGTGGGACTCGATGCGTAAGCAGTACTTC. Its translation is CASSQWDSMRKQYF.

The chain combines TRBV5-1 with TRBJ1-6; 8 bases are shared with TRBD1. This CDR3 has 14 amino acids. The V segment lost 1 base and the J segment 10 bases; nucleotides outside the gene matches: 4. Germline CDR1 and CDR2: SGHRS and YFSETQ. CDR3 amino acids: CASSLQGQESPLHF. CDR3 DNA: TGCGCCAGCAGCTTGCAGGGACAGGAGTCACCCCTCCACTTT.

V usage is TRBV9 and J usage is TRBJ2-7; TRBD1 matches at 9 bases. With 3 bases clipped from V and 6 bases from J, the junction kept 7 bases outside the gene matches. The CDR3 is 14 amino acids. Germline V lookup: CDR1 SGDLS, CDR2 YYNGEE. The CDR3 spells CASSARDRAREQYF. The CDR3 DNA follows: TGTGCCAGCAGCGCCCGGGACAGGGCGCGCGAGCAGTACTTC.

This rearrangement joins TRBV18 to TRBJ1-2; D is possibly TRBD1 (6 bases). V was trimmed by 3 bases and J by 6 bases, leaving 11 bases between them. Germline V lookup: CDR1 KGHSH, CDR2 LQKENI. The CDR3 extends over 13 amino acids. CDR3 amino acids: CASSPQGLDGYTF. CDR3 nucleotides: TGTGCCAGCTCACCCCAGGGGTTGGATGGCTACACCTTC.

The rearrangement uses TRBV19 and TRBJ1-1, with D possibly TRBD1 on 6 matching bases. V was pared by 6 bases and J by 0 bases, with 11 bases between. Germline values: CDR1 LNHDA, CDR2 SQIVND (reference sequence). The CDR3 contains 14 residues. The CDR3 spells CASSRDRLNTEAFF. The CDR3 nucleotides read TGTGCCAGTAGCAGAGACAGGTTGAACACTGAAGCTTTCTTT.

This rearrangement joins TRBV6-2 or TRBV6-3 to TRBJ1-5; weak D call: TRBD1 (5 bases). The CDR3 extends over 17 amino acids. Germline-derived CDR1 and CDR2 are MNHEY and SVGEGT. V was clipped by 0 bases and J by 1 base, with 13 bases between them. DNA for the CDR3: TGTGCCAGCAGTTACTCTGCAGGACAAAGAAGCAATCAGCCCCAGCATTTT. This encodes CASSYSAGQRSNQPQHF.

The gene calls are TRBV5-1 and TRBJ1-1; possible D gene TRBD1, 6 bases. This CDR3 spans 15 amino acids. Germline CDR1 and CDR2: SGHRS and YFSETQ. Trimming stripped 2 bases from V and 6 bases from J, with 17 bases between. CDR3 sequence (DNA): TGCGCCAGCAGCTTAGGGGGTGCGGGGAAGGCTGAAGCTTTCTTT. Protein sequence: CASSLGGAGKAEAFF.

The CDR3 spells CASSLERGNYNEQFF. In nucleotides, the CDR3 is TGTGCCAGCAGCTTAGAGCGCGGGAACTACAATGAGCAGTTCTTC. The chain has TRBV7-2 and TRBJ2-1; D might be TRBD2 (6 bases). CDR1 is SGHTA, CDR2 FQGNSA, per germline. Between the trimmed V and J ends, which lost 1 base and 3 bases, there was a span of 10 bases. This CDR3 is 15 amino acids long.